One and the same sample provided the 20 T cell receptor beta chains below, sequenced in a study of PD-1 and CTLA-4 blockade in melanoma. Only in-frame clones appear in the TCRdb table, and some are missing; sequencing was by immunoSEQ multiplex PCR. There are more than 25,000 clones in the sample; approximately 91% occur only once, and around 7.8% lies in the top ten. Sequences were derived from CD8+ T cells from peripheral blood, sampled before anti-PD-1 treatment. These receptors originate from a human donor with melanoma.

The V and J genes are TRBV27 and TRBJ2-7; TRBD1 agrees at 11 bases. CDR3 length: 13 residues. CDR1 and CDR2 from the germline V gene are MNHEY and SMNVEV (reference sequence). Trimming removed 6 bases from V and 6 bases from J; junction bases left unmatched: 4. The CDR3 here is CASSMDRGLEQYF. Here the CDR3 DNA reads TGTGCCAGCAGCATGGACAGGGGGCTCGAGCAGTACTTC.

V is TRBV5-1 and J is TRBJ1-1; 9 bases are shared with TRBD1. The J segment lost 5 bases and the V segment lost 0 bases, leaving 2 bases of the junction unmatched. From germline, CDR1 is SGHRS and CDR2 YFSETQ. The CDR3 covers 14 residues. CDR3 nucleotide sequence: TGCGCCAGCAGCTTGGAGACAGGGGGGACTGAAGCTTTCTTT. Protein product: CASSLETGGTEAFF.

CDR3 sequence reads: CASSLGVAGIAYNEQFF. CDR3 bases: TGTGCCAGCAGCTTGGGGGTAGCGGGCATTGCCTACAATGAGCAGTTCTTC. V gene TRBV13 combines with J gene TRBJ2-1, with 7 bases identical to TRBD2. The CDR3 is 17 amino acids. V shed 3 bases and J 2 bases; nucleotides not matched to a gene: 10. The germline V gene encodes CDR1 PRHDT and CDR2 FYEKMQ (reference sequence).

The V and J genes are TRBV6-1 and TRBJ1-5; no clear D. The ends were cut back, 2 bases at V and 7 bases at J, with 12 bases in the middle. Germline CDR1 and CDR2: MNHNS and SASEGT. This CDR3 spans 14 amino acids. CDR3 in amino acids: CASSEWADEQPQHF. The CDR3 DNA follows: TGTGCCAGCAGTGAATGGGCAGATGAACAGCCCCAGCATTTT.

V usage is TRBV28 and J usage is TRBJ2-2, with TRBD2 identical over 8 bases. Germline-derived CDR1 and CDR2 are MDHEN and SYDVKM. J was trimmed by 1 base and V by 10 bases; bases with no gene match: 8. The length of the CDR3 is 15 residues. The CDR3 spells CAILLAGRNTGELFF. The CDR3 DNA sequence: TGTGCCATCCTCTTAGCGGGACGGAACACCGGGGAGCTGTTTTTT.

The CDR3 sequence is CASSTSREQFF. CDR3 DNA sequence: TGTGCCAGCAGCACTAGTCGGGAGCAGTTCTTC. The genes are TRBV7-9 and TRBJ2-1, with D possibly matching TRBD2 (5 bases). Germline V gene lookup returns CDR1 SEHNR and CDR2 FQNEAQ (reference sequence). This CDR3 contains 11 residues. Trimming pared 5 bases from V and 10 bases from J, leaving 9 bases between.

The chain links TRBV12-3 or TRBV12-4 to TRBJ2-7; 7 bases are shared with TRBD1. J was trimmed by 4 bases and V by 4 bases; bases with no gene match: 1. This CDR3 spans 12 amino acids. The DNA for the CDR3 is TGTGCCAGCAGTTCACAGGGGTACGAGCAGTACTTC. Amino acids: CASSSQGYEQYF.

A few counts support this clone. This chain links TRBV20-1 with TRBJ1-5; D possibly corresponds to TRBD1 (6 bases). CDR3 length equals 14 residues. From germline, CDR1 is DFQATT and CDR2 SNEGSKA (reference sequence). V dropped 3 bases and J dropped 5 bases, with 14 bases sitting between them. The DNA for the CDR3 is TGCAGTGCTAGTCCTCAGGGGCCCTATCAGCCCCAGCATTTT. Protein product: CSASPQGPYQPQHF.

The chain employs TRBV7-9 and TRBJ1-1; D unresolved. V lost 2 bases and J 8 bases, leaving 12 bases between the germline ends. Germline values: CDR1 SEHNR, CDR2 FQNEAQ (reference sequence). The CDR3 is 13 residues long. CDR3 protein: CASSLSGVEEAFF. The CDR3 nucleotides are TGTGCCAGCAGCTTAAGCGGGGTTGAAGAAGCTTTCTTT.

This clone came up once. The rearrangement links TRBV3-1 (or the pseudogene TRBV3-2) to TRBJ2-2; 10 bases align to TRBD2. The V segment lost 0 bases and the J segment 6 bases; nucleotides outside the gene matches: 4. This CDR3 is 16 amino acids long. Germline CDR1 is LGHDT and CDR2 is YNNKEL (reference sequence). For the CDR3, the DNA is TGTGCCAGCAGCCAAGAAGCGGGGGGGCTCCCCGGGGAGCTGTTTTTT. Its protein product is CASSQEAGGLPGELFF.

The CDR3, as DNA: TGTGCCAGCAGCCCGGGACTAGGGGCCTACGAGCAGTACTTC. It codes for CASSPGLGAYEQYF. The J gene is TRBJ2-7, the V gene TRBV7-9; 8 nucleotides match TRBD2. There are 14 residues in the CDR3. Germline V gives CDR1 SEHNR, CDR2 FQNEAQ (reference sequence). V shed 5 bases, J shed 2 bases, and the junction held 5 bases outside the gene matches.

The sample holds one count of this clone. The rearrangement uses TRBV10-3 and TRBJ2-5; D is undetermined. CDR1 is ENHRY, CDR2 SYGVKD, per germline. The germline V and J ends were trimmed by 9 bases and 4 bases, with 15 bases remaining between them. CDR3 length: 13 residues. Here the CDR3 DNA reads TGTGCCATGGGTACTGGCACCGGAGAGACCCAGTACTTC. This gives the protein CAMGTGTGETQYF.

The V call is TRBV19, the J call TRBJ2-7; D not resolved. Trimming cost V 9 bases and J 3 bases, with 15 bases left between them. Germline CDR1 reads LNHDA; CDR2 reads SQIVND (reference sequence). This CDR3 comprises 13 residues. This chain's CDR3 is CARTWHLSYEQYF. The CDR3 DNA reads TGTGCCAGAACCTGGCATCTCAGCTACGAGCAGTACTTC.

This clone appeared once. This chain's CDR3 is CASSLGMGQPQHF. CDR3 sequence (DNA): TGTGCCAGCAGCTTAGGGATGGGTCAGCCCCAGCATTTT. This chain links TRBV7-9 with TRBJ1-5; the D is unclear. This CDR3 has 13 amino acids. V was shortened by 1 base and J by 6 bases, with 7 bases between the two germline ends. The germline gives CDR1 SEHNR, CDR2 FQNEAQ (reference sequence).

This chain links TRBV7-9 with TRBJ2-7; possibly TRBD2 for D (5 bases). The V and J ends lost 5 bases and 2 bases respectively, with 13 bases between them. Germline loops: CDR1 SEHNR, CDR2 FQNEAQ (reference sequence). This CDR3 has 14 residues. The CDR3 loop reads CASSQRDIAYEQYF. The CDR3 DNA sequence: TGTGCCAGCAGCCAACGGGATATAGCCTACGAGCAGTACTTC.

CDR3 DNA sequence: TGTGCCATCAGCGAGGGACGGAATAGCAATCAGCCCCAGCATTTT. Its translation: CAISEGRNSNQPQHF. The chain couples TRBV10-3 to TRBJ1-5, with D possibly TRBD1 on 5 matching bases. CDR1 is ENHRY and CDR2 is SYGVKD in the germline V gene. V was cut by 6 bases and J by 0 bases, with 12 bases left in between. The CDR3 covers 15 residues.

The chain is built from TRBV23-1 and TRBJ2-5, with a possible D match to TRBD2 (6 bases). TRBV23-1 has ORF status, its function being uncertain. The CDR3 is 14 residues long. The germline V and J ends were trimmed by 3 bases and 7 bases, with 15 bases remaining between them. Here the CDR3 DNA reads TGCGCCAGCAGTCATCCGGGACTTGCGGGGACCCAGTACTTC. Its translation is CASSHPGLAGTQYF.

In this sample, this clone turned up once. This rearrangement joins TRBV7-5 to TRBJ1-3. TRBV7-5 is marked as a pseudogene. The CDR3 loop spans 17 amino acids. The CDR3 loop is CARSSGGGGPTGNTIYF. CDR3 bases: TGTGCCAGAAGCTCGGGAGGAGGGGGTCCGACTGGAAACACCATATATTTT.

The V and J genes are TRBV3-1 (or the pseudogene TRBV3-2) and TRBJ2-7; no clear D gene. This CDR3 region has 12 residues. Germline lookup yields CDR1 LGHDT and CDR2 YNNKEL (reference sequence). Trimming shortened V by 0 bases and J by 3 bases, and 3 bases separated the two germline ends. Written as DNA, the CDR3 is TGTGCCAGCAGCCAAGAAAACTACGAGCAGTACTTC. Amino acid sequence: CASSQENYEQYF.

The rearrangement joins TRBV27 to TRBJ1-5; D gene unclear. Germline CDR1 is MNHEY and CDR2 is SMNVEV (reference sequence). The CDR3 contains 14 residues. Trimming removed 2 bases at V and 3 bases at J, with 8 bases between. CDR3 nucleotides: TGTGCCAGCAGTTTAACCGGGAACAATCAGCCCCAGCATTTT. It is translated as CASSLTGNNQPQHF.